One and the same sample provided the 5 T cell receptor beta chains below, sequenced in a study of blood T cell repertoires in COVID-19. Measured with immunoSEQ multiplex PCR; TCRdb has only the in-frame clones, and not every one. This sample yields approximately 240,000 clones, of which less than 90% are seen a single time; 4% to 6% belongs to the top ten. Specimen: peripheral blood. The receptors here all came from a woman aged 55 to 70 who had recovered from COVID-19.

V and J are TRBV4-3 and TRBJ1-4; 10 positions match TRBD1. The trim removed 3 bases at V and 2 bases at J, leaving 0 bases unmatched. Germline CDR1 LGHNA, CDR2 YSLEER. This CDR3 has 15 amino acids. CDR3 amino acids: CASSQGQGTNEKLFF. DNA of the CDR3: TGCGCCAGCAGCCAGGGACAGGGGACTAATGAAAAACTGTTTTTT.

The chain is built from TRBV16 and TRBJ2-3, with D uncertain. Germline assignment: CDR1 KGHSY and CDR2 FQNENV. The germline V and J ends were trimmed by 5 bases and 4 bases, with 10 bases remaining between them. CDR3 size: 13 residues. The CDR3 DNA sequence: TGTGCCAGCAGCACAACAGCTGCAGATACGCAGTATTTT. Its translation: CASSTTAADTQYF.

There are a few counts of this clone. The CDR3 loop is CASSYLGNSPLHF. DNA for the CDR3: TGTGCCAGCAGCTACCTAGGAAATTCACCCCTCCACTTT. The V and J genes are TRBV6-6 and TRBJ1-6; no firm D call. This CDR3 spans 13 amino acids. In germline, CDR1 is MNHNY, CDR2 SVGAGI (reference sequence). The V and J ends lost 6 bases and 7 bases respectively, with 10 bases between them.

CDR3 amino acids: CASRTGYTEAFF. In DNA form, the CDR3 reads TGTGCCAGCAGGACAGGTTACACTGAAGCTTTCTTT. The chain joins TRBV12-3 or TRBV12-4 to TRBJ1-1, with D perhaps TRBD1 (6 bases). V lost 6 bases and J lost 3, with 8 bases in between. The CDR3 covers 12 residues.

The chain recombines TRBV30 with TRBJ2-1; possible D gene TRBD2, 6 bases. The CDR3 spans 15 residues. V was clipped by 1 base and J by 0 bases, with 10 bases between them. Germline values: CDR1 GTSNPN, CDR2 SVGIG (reference sequence). CDR3 sequence (DNA): TGTGCCTGGAGTGGCGGGGTAAGCTCCTACAATGAGCAGTTCTTC. Translated, it gives CAWSGGVSSYNEQFF.